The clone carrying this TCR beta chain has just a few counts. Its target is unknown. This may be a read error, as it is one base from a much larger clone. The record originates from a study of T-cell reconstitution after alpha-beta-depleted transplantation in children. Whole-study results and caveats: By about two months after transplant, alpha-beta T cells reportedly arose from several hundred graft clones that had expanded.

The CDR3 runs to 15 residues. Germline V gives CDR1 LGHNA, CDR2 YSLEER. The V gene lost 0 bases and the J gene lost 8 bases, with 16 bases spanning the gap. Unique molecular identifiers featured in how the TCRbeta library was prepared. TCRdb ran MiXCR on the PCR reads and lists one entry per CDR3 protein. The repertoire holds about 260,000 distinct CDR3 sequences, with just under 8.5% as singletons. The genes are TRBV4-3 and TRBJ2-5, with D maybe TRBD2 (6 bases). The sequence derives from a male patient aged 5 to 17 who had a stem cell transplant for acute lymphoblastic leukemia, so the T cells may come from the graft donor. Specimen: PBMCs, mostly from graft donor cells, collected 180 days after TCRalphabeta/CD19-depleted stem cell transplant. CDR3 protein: CASSQEPISGETQYF. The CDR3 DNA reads TGCGCCAGCAGCCAAGAGCCAATTTCGGGGGAAACCCAGTACTTC.